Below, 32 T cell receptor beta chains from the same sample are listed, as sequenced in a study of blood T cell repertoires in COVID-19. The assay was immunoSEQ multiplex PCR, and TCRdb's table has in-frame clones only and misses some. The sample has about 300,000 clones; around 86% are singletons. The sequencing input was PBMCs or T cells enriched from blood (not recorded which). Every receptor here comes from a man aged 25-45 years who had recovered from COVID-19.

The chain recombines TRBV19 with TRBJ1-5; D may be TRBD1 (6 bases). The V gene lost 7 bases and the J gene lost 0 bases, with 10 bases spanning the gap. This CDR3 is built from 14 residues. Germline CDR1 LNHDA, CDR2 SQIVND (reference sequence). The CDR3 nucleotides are TGTGCCAGTAAGGGGGGGAATAGCAATCAGCCCCAGCATTTT. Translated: CASKGGNSNQPQHF.

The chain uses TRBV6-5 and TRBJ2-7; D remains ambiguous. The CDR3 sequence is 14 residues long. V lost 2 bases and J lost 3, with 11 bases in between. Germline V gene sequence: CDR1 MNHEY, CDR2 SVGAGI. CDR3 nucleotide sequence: TGTGCCAGCAGTTACGGCTGGGCGATCTACGAGCAGTACTTC. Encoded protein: CASSYGWAIYEQYF.

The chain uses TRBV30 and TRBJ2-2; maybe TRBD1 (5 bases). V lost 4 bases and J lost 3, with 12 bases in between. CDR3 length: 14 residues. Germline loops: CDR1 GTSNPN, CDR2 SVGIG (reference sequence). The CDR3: CAWKGQGYTGELFF. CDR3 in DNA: TGTGCCTGGAAGGGGCAGGGATACACCGGGGAGCTGTTTTTT. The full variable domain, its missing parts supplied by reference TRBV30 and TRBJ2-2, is SQTIHQWPATLVQPVGSPLSLECTVEGTSNPNLYWYRQAAGRGLQLLFYSVGIGQISSEVPQNLSASRPQDRQFILSSKKLLLSDSGFYLCAWKGQGYTGELFFGEGSRLTVL.

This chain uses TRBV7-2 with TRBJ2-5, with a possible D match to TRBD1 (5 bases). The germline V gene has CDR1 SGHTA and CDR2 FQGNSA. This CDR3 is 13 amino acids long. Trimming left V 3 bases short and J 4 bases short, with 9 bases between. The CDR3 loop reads CASSFGQGETQYF. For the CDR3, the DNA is TGTGCCAGCAGCTTTGGGCAGGGAGAGACCCAGTACTTC.

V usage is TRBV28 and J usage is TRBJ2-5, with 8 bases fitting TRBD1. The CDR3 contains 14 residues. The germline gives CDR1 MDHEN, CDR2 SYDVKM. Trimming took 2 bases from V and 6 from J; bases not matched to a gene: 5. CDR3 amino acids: CASSLRTGLQTQYF. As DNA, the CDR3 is TGTGCCAGCAGTTTAAGGACAGGGTTACAGACCCAGTACTTC.

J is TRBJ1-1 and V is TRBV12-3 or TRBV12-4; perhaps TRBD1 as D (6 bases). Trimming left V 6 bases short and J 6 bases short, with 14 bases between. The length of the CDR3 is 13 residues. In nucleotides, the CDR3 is TGTGCCAGCAGCATAACAGGGTACCCTGAAGCTTTCTTT. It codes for CASSITGYPEAFF.

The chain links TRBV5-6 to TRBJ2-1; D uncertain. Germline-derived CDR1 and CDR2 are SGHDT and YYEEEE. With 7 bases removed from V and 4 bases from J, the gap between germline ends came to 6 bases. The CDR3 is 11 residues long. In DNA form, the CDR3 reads TGTGCCAGCCTTCTGTACAATGAGCAGTTCTTC. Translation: CASLLYNEQFF. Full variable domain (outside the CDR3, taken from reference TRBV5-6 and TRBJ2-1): DAGVTQSPTHLIKTRGQQVTLRCSPKSGHDTVSWYQQALGQGPQFIFQYYEEEERQRGNFPDRFSGHQFPNYSSELNVNALLLGDSALYLCASLLYNEQFFGPGTRLTVL.

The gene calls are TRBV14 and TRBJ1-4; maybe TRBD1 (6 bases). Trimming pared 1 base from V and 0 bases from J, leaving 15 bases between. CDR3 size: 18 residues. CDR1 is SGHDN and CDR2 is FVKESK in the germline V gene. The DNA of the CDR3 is TGTGCCAGCAGCCAAGCTACCGGGACACTTGCAACTAATGAAAAACTGTTTTTT. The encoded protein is CASSQATGTLATNEKLFF. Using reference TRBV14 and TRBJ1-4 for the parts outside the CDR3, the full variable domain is EAGVTQFPSHSVIEKGQTVTLRCDPISGHDNLYWYRRVMGKEIKFLLHFVKESKQDESGMPNNRFLAERTGGTYSTLKVQPAELEDSGVYFCASSQATGTLATNEKLFFGSGTQLSVL.

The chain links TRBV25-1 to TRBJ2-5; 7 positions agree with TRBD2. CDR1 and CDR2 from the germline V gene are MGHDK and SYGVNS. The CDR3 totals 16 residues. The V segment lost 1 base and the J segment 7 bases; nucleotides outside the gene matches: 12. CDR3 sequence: CASSELQRGTSGTQYF. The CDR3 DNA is TGTGCCAGCAGTGAATTGCAGCGGGGTACTTCCGGGACCCAGTACTTC.

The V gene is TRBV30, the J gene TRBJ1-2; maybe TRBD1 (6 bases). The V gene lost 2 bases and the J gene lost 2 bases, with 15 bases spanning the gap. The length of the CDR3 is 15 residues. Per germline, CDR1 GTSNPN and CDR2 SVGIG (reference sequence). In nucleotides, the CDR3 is TGTGCCTGGAGTCCCGGGGGGCGAGGGAACTATGGCTACACCTTC. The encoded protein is CAWSPGGRGNYGYTF.

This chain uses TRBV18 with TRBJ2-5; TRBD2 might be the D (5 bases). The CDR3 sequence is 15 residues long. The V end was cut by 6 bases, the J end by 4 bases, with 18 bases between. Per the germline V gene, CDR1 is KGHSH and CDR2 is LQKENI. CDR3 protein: CASSPQANRGETQYF. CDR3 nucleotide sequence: TGTGCCAGCTCCCCCCAGGCCAATCGGGGAGAGACCCAGTACTTC.

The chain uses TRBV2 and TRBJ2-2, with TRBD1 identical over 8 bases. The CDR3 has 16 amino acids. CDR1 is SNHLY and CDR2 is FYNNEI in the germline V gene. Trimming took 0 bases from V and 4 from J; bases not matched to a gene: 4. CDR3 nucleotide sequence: TGTGCCAGCAGTGAAGCTAGAACAGGGGGCACCGGGGAGCTGTTTTTT. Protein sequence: CASSEARTGGTGELFF.

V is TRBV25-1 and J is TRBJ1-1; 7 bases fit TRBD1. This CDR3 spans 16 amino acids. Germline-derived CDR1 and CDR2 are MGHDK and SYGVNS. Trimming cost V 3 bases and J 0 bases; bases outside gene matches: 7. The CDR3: CASSDLRTGVNTEAFF. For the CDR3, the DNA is TGTGCCAGCAGTGATTTAAGAACAGGGGTGAACACTGAAGCTTTCTTT.

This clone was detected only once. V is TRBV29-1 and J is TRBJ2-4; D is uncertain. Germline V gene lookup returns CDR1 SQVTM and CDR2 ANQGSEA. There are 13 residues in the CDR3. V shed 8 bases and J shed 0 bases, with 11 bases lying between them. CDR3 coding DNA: TGCAGCTACACACCCCGAGCCAAAAACATTCAGTACTTC. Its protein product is CSYTPRAKNIQYF.

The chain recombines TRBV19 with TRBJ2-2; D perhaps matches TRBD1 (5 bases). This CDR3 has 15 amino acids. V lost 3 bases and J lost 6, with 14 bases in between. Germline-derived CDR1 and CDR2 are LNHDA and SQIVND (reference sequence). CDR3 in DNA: TGTGCCAGTAGTATTAGACAGTTTGGTCCCGGGGAGCTGTTTTTT. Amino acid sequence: CASSIRQFGPGELFF.

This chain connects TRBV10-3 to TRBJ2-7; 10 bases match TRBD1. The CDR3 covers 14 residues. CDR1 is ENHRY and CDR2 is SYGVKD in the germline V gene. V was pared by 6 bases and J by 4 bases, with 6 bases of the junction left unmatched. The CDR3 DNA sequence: TGTGCCATCAGCCGGGACAGGGGCTCGTACGAGCAGTACTTC. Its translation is CAISRDRGSYEQYF.

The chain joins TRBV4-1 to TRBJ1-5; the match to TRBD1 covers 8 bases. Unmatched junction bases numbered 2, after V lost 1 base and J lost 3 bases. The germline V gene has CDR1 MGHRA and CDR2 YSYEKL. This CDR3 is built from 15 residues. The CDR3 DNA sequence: TGCGCCAGCAGCCAAGGGACAGGGTCCAATCAGCCCCAGCATTTT. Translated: CASSQGTGSNQPQHF.

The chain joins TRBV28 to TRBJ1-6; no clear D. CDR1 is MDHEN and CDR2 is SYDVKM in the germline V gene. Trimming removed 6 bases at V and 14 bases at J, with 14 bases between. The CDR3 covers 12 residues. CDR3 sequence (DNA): TGTGCCAGCAGAGTCAGTGCGGCCACCCTCCACTTT. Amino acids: CASRVSAATLHF. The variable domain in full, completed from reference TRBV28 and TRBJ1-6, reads DVKVTQSSRYLVKRTGEKVFLECVQDMDHENMFWYRQDPGLGLRLIYFSYDVKMKEKGDIPEGYSVSREKKERFSLILESASTNQTSMYLCASRVSAATLHFGNGTRLTVT.

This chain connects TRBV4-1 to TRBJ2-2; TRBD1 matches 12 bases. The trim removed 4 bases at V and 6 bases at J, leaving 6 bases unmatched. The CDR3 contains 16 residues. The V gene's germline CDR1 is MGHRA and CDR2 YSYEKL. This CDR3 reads CASSPPGQGASGELFF. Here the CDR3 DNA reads TGCGCCAGCAGCCCTCCGGGACAGGGGGCTTCCGGGGAGCTGTTTTTT.

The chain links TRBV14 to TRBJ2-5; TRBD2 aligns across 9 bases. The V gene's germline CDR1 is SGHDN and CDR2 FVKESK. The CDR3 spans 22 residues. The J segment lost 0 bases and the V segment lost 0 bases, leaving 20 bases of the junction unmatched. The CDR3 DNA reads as TGTGCCAGCAGCCAAGATATCGTGGCAGCGCGTTTGATAGCGGGAGACCAAGAGACCCAGTACTTC. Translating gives CASSQDIVAARLIAGDQETQYF.

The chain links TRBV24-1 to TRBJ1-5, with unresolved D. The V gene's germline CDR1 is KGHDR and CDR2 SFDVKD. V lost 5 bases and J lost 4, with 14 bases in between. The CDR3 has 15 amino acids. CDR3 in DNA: TGTGCCACCAGTGCCTCAGGACGGGATAATCAGCCCCAGCATTTT. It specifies CATSASGRDNQPQHF.

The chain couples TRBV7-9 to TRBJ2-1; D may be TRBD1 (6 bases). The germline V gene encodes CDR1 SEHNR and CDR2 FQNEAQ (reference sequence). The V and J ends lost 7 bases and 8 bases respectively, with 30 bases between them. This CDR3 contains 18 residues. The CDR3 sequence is CASTKASGSTGFVHEQFF. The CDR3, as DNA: TGTGCCAGCACCAAAGCGTCCGGGTCGACAGGCTTCGTGCATGAGCAGTTCTTC.

In DNA, the CDR3 is TGTGCCTGGAGCGCGTCAGGGGACCAGCCCCAGCATTTT. Its translation: CAWSASGDQPQHF. The chain employs TRBV30 and TRBJ1-5; perhaps TRBD1 as D (6 bases). V was trimmed by 3 bases and J by 7 bases, leaving 13 bases between them. CDR3 length: 13 amino acids. Germline loops: CDR1 GTSNPN, CDR2 SVGIG (reference sequence).

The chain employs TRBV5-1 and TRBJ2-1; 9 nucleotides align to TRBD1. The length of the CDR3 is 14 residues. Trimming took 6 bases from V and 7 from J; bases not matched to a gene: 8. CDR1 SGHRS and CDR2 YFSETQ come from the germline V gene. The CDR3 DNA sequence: TGCGCCAGCATGAGGGGGACAGGGTATAATGAGCAGTTCTTC. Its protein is CASMRGTGYNEQFF. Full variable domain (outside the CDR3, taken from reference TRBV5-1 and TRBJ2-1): KAGVTQTPRYLIKTRGQQVTLSCSPISGHRSVSWYQQTPGQGLQFLFEYFSETQRNKGNFPGRFSGRQFSNSRSEMNVSTLELGDSALYLCASMRGTGYNEQFFGPGTRLTVL.

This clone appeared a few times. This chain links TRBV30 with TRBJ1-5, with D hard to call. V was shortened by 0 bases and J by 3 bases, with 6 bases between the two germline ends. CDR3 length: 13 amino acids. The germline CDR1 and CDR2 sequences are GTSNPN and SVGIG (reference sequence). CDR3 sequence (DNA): TGTGCCTGGAGTGTACGGGTCAATCAGCCCCAGCATTTT. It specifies CAWSVRVNQPQHF.

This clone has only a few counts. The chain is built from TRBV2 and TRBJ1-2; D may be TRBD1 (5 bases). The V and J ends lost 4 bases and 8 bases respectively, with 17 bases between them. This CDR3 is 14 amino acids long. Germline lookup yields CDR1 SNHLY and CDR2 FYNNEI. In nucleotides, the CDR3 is TGTGCCAGCAGTGGGGCAGGGAGGACTGGAGGCTACACCTTC. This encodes CASSGAGRTGGYTF.

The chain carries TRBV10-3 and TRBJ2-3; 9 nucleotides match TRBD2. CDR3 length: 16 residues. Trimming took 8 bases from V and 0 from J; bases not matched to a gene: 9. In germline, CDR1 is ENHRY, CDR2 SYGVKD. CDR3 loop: CAIGGGRAASTDTQYF. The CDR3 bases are TGTGCCATCGGGGGCGGGAGGGCCGCCAGCACAGATACGCAGTATTTT.

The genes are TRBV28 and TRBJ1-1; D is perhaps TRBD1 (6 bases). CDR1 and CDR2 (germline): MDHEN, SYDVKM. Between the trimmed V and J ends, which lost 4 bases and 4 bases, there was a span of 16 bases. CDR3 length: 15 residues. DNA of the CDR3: TGTGCCAGCAGTTCGTTACGGGGGGCTGGCACTGAAGCTTTCTTT. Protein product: CASSSLRGAGTEAFF.

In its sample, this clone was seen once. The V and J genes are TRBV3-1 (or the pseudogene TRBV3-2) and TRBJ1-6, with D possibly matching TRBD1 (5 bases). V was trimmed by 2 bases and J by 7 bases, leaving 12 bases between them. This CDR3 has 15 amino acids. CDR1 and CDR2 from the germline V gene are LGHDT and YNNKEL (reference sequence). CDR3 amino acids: CASSQSSGSNSPLHF. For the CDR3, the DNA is TGTGCCAGCAGCCAAAGTTCAGGGTCCAATTCACCCCTCCACTTT.

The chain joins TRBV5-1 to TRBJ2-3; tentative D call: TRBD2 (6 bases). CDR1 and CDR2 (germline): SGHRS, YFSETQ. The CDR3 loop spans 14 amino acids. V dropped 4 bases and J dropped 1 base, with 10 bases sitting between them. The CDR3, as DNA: TGCGCCAGCAGCACGGAGGGCGGCACAGATACGCAGTATTTT. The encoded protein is CASSTEGGTDTQYF.

Here the CDR3 reads CASSSRGGNQPQHF. The CDR3 region has the DNA TGCGCCAGCAGCTCCCGGGGAGGCAATCAGCCCCAGCATTTT. This sequence joins TRBV5-1 and TRBJ1-5; D gene uncertain. Trimming removed 3 bases from V and 2 bases from J, with 9 bases in between. Germline CDR1 is SGHRS and CDR2 is YFSETQ. CDR3 size: 14 residues.

CDR3 DNA sequence: TGTGCCAGTACCCTACGACAGGGGAATCAGCCCCAGCATTTT. Translation: CASTLRQGNQPQHF. The gene calls are TRBV19 and TRBJ1-5, with 8 bases identical to TRBD1. CDR3 size: 14 residues. Germline trimming cut 7 bases from V and 4 bases from J; bases unmatched to any gene: 6. Per the germline V gene, CDR1 is LNHDA and CDR2 is SQIVND (reference sequence).